These 6 T cell receptor beta chains came from one sample sequenced in a study of long-term antiretroviral therapy in people with HIV. At the survey level, the v3.0 immunoSEQ assay was run. Profiled with immunoSEQ multiplex PCR; TCRdb holds only in-frame clones, not every one. The table shows roughly 6,500 clones, with approximately 83% occurring only once. Sample: unsorted PBMCs, taken 3.7 years after starting antiretroviral therapy. These receptors originate from a woman aged 45-60 years with HIV.

The chain carries TRBV19 and TRBJ2-3; D is undetermined. Germline V CDR1 and CDR2: LNHDA, SQIVND (reference sequence). This CDR3 region has 15 residues. The V and J ends lost 4 bases and 0 bases respectively, with 11 bases between them. In nucleotides, the CDR3 is TGTGCCAGTAGTACGGATTCGACTAGCACAGATACGCAGTATTTT. It codes for CASSTDSTSTDTQYF.

The gene calls are TRBV11-1 and TRBJ2-1; no reliable D call. This CDR3 is 14 amino acids long. The V end was cut by 1 base, the J end by 9 bases, with 13 bases between. The germline CDR1 and CDR2 sequences are SGHAT and FQDESV (reference sequence). The CDR3 DNA is TGTGCCAGCAGCTTAGTCGGCGTCACGAGTGAGCAGTTCTTC. It encodes CASSLVGVTSEQFF. The whole variable domain, filled in from reference TRBV11-1 and TRBJ2-1, reads EAEVAQSPRYKITEKSQAVAFWCDPISGHATLYWYRQILGQGPELLVQFQDESVVDDSQLPKDRFSAERLKGVDSTLKIQPAELGDSAMYLCASSLVGVTSEQFFGPGTRLTVL.

V is TRBV5-1 and J is TRBJ2-2; the D gene is possibly TRBD1 (5 bases). CDR3 length equals 16 residues. Germline loops: CDR1 SGHRS, CDR2 YFSETQ. Trimming shortened V by 3 bases and J by 0 bases, and 12 bases separated the two germline ends. CDR3 in amino acids: CASSSGHTANTGELFF. The DNA of the CDR3 is TGCGCCAGCAGCTCAGGACATACCGCGAACACCGGGGAGCTGTTTTTT.

The genes are TRBV29-1 and TRBJ1-1, with TRBD1 matching 7 bases. The V segment lost 7 bases and the J segment 4 bases; nucleotides outside the gene matches: 6. Germline V gene sequence: CDR1 SQVTM, CDR2 ANQGSEA. The CDR3 consists of 12 residues. The DNA of the CDR3 is TGCAGCGCCCTGGACAGGCTCACTGAAGCTTTCTTT. Translation: CSALDRLTEAFF.

V usage is TRBV7-9 and J usage is TRBJ1-2; no reliable D call. The germline gives CDR1 SEHNR, CDR2 FQNEAQ (reference sequence). Deletions cut 5 bases from V and 2 bases from J, with 18 bases between. This CDR3 is 16 amino acids long. The DNA of the CDR3 is TGTGCCAGCAGCCGTTTTTTAGGCGCTCCAAACTATGGCTACACCTTC. It specifies CASSRFLGAPNYGYTF. Combining the CDR3 with reference TRBV7-9 and TRBJ1-2 gives the whole variable domain DTGVSQNPRHKITKRGQNVTFRCDPISEHNRLYWYRQTLGQGPEFLTYFQNEAQLEKSRLLSDRFSAERPKGSFSTLEIQRTEQGDSAMYLCASSRFLGAPNYGYTFGSGTRLTVV.

The chain has TRBV10-3 and TRBJ2-7, with 8 bases aligning to TRBD2. V lost 6 bases to trimming and J lost 2 bases; unmatched junction nucleotides: 9. The CDR3 is made up of 15 amino acids. Germline V gene data show CDR1 as ENHRY and CDR2 as SYGVKD. The CDR3 DNA sequence: TGTGCCATCAGGGTCTCTTCGGGGGGGACCTACGAGCAGTACTTC. Amino acid sequence: CAIRVSSGGTYEQYF.